Below, one T cell receptor (beta chain) is given with its context. The antigen is unknown. The library was made from cDNA and included unique molecular identifiers. Each CDR3 protein is one row after TCRdb ran MiXCR on the PCR reads. This table has roughly 870,000 distinct CDR3 sequences, under 70% appearing once. These data come from a study of post-analysis software for immune sequencing data. Study at large: The disease courses covered relapsing-remitting, secondary progressive and progressive-relapsing multiple sclerosis. Study-level results: The normalized Chao1 diversity of multiple sclerosis patients was significantly lower than that of controls. By F measure, samples from a shared preparation batch strongly co-clustered. Patients showed TRBV5-6, TRBV5-1 and TRBV20-1 among five TRBV segments more frequent than in controls.

V shed 0 bases and J 3 bases; nucleotides not matched to a gene: 7. CDR1 MGHRA and CDR2 YSYEKL come from the germline V gene. The CDR3 is 16 residues long. The specimen was blood. The sequence was obtained from a girl aged 10 to 17 with multiple sclerosis. The J gene is TRBJ2-7, the V gene TRBV4-1; 8 bases are shared with TRBD2. CDR3 in DNA: TGCGCCAGCAGCCAAGATCCTACGGGAGGGCACTACGAGCAGTACTTC. Translated: CASSQDPTGGHYEQYF.